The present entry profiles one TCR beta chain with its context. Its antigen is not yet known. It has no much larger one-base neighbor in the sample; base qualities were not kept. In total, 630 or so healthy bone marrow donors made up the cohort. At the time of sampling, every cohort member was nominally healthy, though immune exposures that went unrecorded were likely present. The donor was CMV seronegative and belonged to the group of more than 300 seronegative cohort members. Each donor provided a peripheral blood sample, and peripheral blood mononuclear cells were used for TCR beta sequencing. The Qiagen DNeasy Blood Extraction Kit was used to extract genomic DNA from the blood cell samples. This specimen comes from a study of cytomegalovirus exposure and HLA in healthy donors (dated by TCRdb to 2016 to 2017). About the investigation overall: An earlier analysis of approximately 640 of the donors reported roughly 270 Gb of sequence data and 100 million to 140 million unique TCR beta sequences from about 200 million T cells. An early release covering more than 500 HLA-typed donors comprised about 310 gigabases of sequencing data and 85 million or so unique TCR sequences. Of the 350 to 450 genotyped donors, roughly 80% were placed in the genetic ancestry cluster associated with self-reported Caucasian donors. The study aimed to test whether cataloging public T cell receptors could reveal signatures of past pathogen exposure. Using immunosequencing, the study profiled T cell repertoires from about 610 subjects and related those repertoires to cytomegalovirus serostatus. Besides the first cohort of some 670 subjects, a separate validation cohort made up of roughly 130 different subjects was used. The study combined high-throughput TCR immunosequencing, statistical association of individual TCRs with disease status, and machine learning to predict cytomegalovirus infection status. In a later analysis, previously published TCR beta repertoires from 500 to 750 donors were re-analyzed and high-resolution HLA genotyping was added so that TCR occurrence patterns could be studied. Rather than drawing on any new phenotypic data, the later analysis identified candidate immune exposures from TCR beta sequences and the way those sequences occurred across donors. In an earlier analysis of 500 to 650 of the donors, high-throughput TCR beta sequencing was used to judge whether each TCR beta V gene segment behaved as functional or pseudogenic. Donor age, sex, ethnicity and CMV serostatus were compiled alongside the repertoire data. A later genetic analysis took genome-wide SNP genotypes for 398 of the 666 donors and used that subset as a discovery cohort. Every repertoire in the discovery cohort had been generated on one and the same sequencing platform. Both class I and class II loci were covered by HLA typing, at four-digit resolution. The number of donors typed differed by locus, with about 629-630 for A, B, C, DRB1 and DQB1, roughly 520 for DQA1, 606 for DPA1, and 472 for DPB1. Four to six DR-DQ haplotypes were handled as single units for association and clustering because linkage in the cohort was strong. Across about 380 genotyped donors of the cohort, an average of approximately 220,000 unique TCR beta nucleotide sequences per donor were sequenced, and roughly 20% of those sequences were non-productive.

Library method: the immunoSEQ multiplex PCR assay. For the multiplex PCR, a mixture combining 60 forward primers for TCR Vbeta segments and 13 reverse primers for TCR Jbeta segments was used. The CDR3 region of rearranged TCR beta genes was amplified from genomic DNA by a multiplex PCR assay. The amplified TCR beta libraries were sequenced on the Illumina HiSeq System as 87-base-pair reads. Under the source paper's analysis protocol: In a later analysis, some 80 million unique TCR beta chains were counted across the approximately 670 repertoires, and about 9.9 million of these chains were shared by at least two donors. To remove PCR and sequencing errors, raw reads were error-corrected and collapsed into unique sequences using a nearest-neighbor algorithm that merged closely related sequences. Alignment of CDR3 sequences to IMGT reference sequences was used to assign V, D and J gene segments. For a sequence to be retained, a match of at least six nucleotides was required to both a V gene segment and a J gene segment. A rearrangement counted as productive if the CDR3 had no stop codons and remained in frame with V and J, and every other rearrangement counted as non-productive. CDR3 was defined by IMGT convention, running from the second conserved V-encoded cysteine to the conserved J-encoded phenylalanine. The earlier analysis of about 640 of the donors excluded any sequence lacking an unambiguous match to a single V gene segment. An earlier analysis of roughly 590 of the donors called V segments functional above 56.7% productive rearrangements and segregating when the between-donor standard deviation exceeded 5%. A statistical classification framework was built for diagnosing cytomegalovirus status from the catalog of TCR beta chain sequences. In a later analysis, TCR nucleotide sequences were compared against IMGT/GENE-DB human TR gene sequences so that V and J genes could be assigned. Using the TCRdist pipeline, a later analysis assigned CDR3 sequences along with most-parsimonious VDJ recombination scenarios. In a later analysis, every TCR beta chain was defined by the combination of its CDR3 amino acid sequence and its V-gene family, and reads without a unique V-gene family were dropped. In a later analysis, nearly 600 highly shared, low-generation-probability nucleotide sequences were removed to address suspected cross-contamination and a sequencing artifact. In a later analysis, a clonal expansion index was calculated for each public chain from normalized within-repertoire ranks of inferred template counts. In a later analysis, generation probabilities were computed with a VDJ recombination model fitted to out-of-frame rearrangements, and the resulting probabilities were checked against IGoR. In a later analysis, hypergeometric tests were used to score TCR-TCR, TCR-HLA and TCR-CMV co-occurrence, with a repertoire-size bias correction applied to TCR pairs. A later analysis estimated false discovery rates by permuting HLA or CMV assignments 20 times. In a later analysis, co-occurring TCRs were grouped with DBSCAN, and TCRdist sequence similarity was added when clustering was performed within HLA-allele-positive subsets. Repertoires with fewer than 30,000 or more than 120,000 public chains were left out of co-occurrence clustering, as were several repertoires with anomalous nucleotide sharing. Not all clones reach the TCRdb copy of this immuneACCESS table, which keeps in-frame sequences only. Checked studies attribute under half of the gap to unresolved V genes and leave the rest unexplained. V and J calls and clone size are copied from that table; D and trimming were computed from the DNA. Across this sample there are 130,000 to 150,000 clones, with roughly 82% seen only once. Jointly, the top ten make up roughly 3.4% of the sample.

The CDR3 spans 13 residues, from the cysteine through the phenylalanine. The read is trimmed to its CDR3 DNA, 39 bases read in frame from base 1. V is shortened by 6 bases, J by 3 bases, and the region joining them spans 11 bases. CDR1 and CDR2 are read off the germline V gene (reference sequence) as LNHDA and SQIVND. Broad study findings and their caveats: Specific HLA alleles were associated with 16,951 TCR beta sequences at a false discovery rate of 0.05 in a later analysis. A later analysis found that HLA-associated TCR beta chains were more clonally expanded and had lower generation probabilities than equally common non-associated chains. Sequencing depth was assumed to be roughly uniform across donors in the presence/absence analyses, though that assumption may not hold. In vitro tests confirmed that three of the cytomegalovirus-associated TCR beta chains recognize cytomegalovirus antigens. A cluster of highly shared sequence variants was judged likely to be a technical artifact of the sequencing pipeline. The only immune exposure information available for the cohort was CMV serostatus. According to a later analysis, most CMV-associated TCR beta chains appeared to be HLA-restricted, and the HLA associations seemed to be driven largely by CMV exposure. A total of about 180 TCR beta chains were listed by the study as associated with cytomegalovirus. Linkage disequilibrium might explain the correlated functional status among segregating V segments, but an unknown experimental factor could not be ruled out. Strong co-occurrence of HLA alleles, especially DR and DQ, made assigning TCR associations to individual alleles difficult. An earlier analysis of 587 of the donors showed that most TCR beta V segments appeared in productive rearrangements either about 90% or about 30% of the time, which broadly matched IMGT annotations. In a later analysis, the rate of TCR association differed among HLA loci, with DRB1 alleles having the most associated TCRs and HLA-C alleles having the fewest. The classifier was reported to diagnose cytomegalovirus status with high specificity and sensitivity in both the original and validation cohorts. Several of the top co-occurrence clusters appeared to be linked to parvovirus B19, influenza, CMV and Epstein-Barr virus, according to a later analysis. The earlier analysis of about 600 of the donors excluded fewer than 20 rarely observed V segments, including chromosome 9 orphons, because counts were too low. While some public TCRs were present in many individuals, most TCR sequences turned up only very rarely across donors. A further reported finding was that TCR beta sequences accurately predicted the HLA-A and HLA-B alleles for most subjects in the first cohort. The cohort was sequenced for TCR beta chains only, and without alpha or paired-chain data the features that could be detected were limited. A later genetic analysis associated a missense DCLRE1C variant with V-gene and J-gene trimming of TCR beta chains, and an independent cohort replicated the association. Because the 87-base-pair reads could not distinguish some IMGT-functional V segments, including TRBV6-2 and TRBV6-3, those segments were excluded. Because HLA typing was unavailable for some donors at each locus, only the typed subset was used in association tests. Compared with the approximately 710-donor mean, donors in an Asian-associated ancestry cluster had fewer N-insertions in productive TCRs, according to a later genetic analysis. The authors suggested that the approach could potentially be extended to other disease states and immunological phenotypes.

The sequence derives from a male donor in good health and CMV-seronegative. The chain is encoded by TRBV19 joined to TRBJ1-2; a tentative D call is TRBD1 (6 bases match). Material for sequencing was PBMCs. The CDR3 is CASSADSYYGYTF. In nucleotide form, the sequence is TGTGCCAGTAGCGCGGACAGCTACTATGGCTACACCTTC. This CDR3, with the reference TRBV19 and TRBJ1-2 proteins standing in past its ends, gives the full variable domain DGGITQSPKYLFRKEGQNVTLSCEQNLNHDAMYWYRQDPGQGLRLIYYSQIVNDFQKGDIAEGYSVSREKKESFPLTVTSAQKNPTAFYLCASSADSYYGYTFGSGTRLTVV.